This T cell receptor (beta chain) was sequenced for a study of blood T cell repertoires in COVID-19. Looking at the study overall: Samples came from the United States, Italy and Spain, spanning acute and convalescent COVID-19. PBMCs, B-cell-depleted T cells, or T cells were the source of the cDNA or gDNA that made up the material.

Original analysis: Reference gene primers were amplified, and this amplification served to estimate nucleated cell counts. This table comes from immunoSEQ multiplex PCR, and its TCRdb copy is limited to in-frame clones, with some not included. For V, J and clone size, that table is used; D and trimming come from the DNA. The table lists 95,000 to 130,000 clones, approximately 84% of them singletons. The CDR3 consists of 15 residues. Germline CDR1 and CDR2: MDHEN and SYDVKM. Trimming pared 6 bases from V and 5 bases from J, leaving 17 bases between. The genes are TRBV28 and TRBJ1-5; no definite D call. Input material: peripheral blood. The receptor comes from a man between 65 and 80 years old with active or convalescent COVID-19. The CDR3 nucleotides are TGTGCCAGCAGCCGAAGCGTAGGGAGTTATCAGCCCCAGCATTTT. This gives the protein CASSRSVGSYQPQHF.